Each of the 10 T cell receptor beta chains below was sequenced from the same sample in a study of blood T cell repertoires in COVID-19. The table came from immunoSEQ multiplex PCR; TCRdb's copy has only in-frame clones and leaves some out. Of over 100,000 clones in the sample, 82% were seen once. What was sequenced was peripheral blood. Every receptor here comes from a woman in her sixties or seventies with acute or convalescent COVID-19.

The chain couples TRBV24-1 to TRBJ2-2, with 7 bases identical to TRBD1. V shed 3 bases and J 0 bases; nucleotides not matched to a gene: 9. CDR1 is KGHDR, CDR2 SFDVKD, per germline. The CDR3 loop spans 18 amino acids. This chain's CDR3 is CATSDATGALPNTGELFF. The CDR3 DNA sequence: TGTGCCACCAGTGATGCTACAGGGGCCCTTCCGAACACCGGGGAGCTGTTTTTT.

This sequence joins TRBV5-1 and TRBJ2-5; 10 positions match TRBD2. Germline CDR1 SGHRS, CDR2 YFSETQ. This CDR3 has 16 residues. The J segment lost 1 base and the V segment lost 3 bases, leaving 6 bases of the junction unmatched. The CDR3 region has the DNA TGCGCCAGCAGCTGGGGGACTAGCGTCCTCCAAGAGACCCAGTACTTC. It is translated as CASSWGTSVLQETQYF.

The chain has TRBV10-1 and TRBJ2-3; 10 bases fit TRBD2. CDR3 size: 15 residues. Germline lookup yields CDR1 WNHNN and CDR2 SYGVQD (reference sequence). Trimming removed 5 bases from V and 6 bases from J; junction bases left unmatched: 8. CDR3 bases: TGCGCCAGCAGTATTAGCGGGGGGAGAGTCGATACGCAGTATTTT. Its protein product is CASSISGGRVDTQYF.

This chain links TRBV20-1 with TRBJ2-3; maybe TRBD2 (6 bases). There are 14 residues in the CDR3. The germline V gene encodes CDR1 DFQATT and CDR2 SNEGSKA (reference sequence). The V end was cut by 3 bases, the J end by 2 bases, with 12 bases between. In DNA form, the CDR3 reads TGCAGTGCTAGTGTTGGGGGGTCCACAGATACGCAGTATTTT. This translates into CSASVGGSTDTQYF.

The chain is built from TRBV6-5 and TRBJ1-5, with TRBD1 as a possible D gene (6 bases). Between the trimmed V and J ends, which lost 5 bases and 3 bases, there was a span of 14 bases. From germline, CDR1 is MNHEY and CDR2 SVGAGI. The CDR3 has 15 amino acids. The CDR3 region is CASSPSGTLNQPQHF. The CDR3 DNA reads as TGTGCCAGCAGTCCCAGCGGGACACTCAATCAGCCCCAGCATTTT.

In its sample, this clone was seen a few times. The V and J genes are TRBV7-3 and TRBJ2-3; 8 nucleotides line up with TRBD1. Germline CDR1 is SGHTA and CDR2 is FQGTGA. The CDR3 spans 14 residues. Trimming cost V 5 bases and J 1 base; bases outside gene matches: 2. CDR3 region: CASSADRGTDTQYF. CDR3 in DNA: TGTGCCAGCAGCGCGGACAGGGGCACAGATACGCAGTATTTT. The full variable domain, with the rest looked up from reference TRBV7-3 and TRBJ2-3, is GAGVSQTPSNKVTEKGKYVELRCDPISGHTALYWYRQSLGQGPEFLIYFQGTGAADDSGLPNDRFFAVRPEGSVSTLKIQRTERGDSAVYLCASSADRGTDTQYFGPGTRLTVL.

The V gene is TRBV3-1 (or the pseudogene TRBV3-2), the J gene TRBJ1-1; weak D call: TRBD1 (6 bases). V was pared by 0 bases and J by 5 bases, with 13 bases between. The germline V gene encodes CDR1 LGHDT and CDR2 YNNKEL (reference sequence). The CDR3 covers 15 residues. The CDR3 is CASSQDSTGSTEAFF. The CDR3 nucleotides are TGTGCCAGCAGCCAAGATAGTACAGGGAGTACTGAAGCTTTCTTT.

The genes are TRBV30 and TRBJ1-4, with 7 bases that match TRBD1. The ends lost 3 bases at V and 8 bases at J; junction bases unmatched: 15. This CDR3 spans 16 amino acids. In germline, CDR1 is GTSNPN, CDR2 SVGIG (reference sequence). The CDR3 region has the DNA TGTGCCTGGAGCGCGCGATTCGGGCAGGGGGGCGAAAAACTGTTTTTT. This codes for CAWSARFGQGGEKLFF.

Here the CDR3 reads CASSYRVRQPQHF. The CDR3 DNA follows: TGTGCCAGTAGCTACAGGGTTCGGCAGCCCCAGCATTTT. The V call is TRBV19, the J call TRBJ1-5; D may be TRBD1 (6 bases). The CDR3 runs to 13 residues. The germline V gene encodes CDR1 LNHDA and CDR2 SQIVND (reference sequence). V lost 6 bases and J lost 7, with 13 bases in between.

The rearrangement links TRBV5-5 to TRBJ2-6; 11 bases agree with TRBD1. The germline gives CDR1 SGHKS, CDR2 YYEKEE (reference sequence). Trimming at V came to 4 bases and at J to 4 bases, leaving 13 bases not matched to a gene. The CDR3 length is 19 residues. CDR3 amino acids: CASSEDRGRIGPGANVLTF. In nucleotides, the CDR3 is TGTGCCAGCAGCGAGGACAGGGGGCGTATAGGTCCGGGGGCCAACGTCCTGACTTTC. Complete variable domain (other parts from reference TRBV5-5 and TRBJ2-6): DAGVTQSPTHLIKTRGQQVTLRCSPISGHKSVSWYQQVLGQGPQFIFQYYEKEERGRGNFPDRFSARQFPNYSSELNVNALLLGDSALYLCASSEDRGRIGPGANVLTFGAGSRLTVL.